The 15 T cell receptor beta chains reported below all come from one sample, sequenced in a study of cytomegalovirus exposure and HLA in healthy donors. Amplification used 60 Vbeta primers and 13 Jbeta primers. Sequenced by immunoSEQ multiplex PCR; TCRdb stores in-frame clones only, minus some. In the table there are approximately 150,000 clones, roughly 80% of which are singletons. Sequencing was carried out using PBMCs. The receptors shown here come from a man aged 50-59 years in good health and CMV-seropositive.

This chain links TRBV9 with TRBJ1-2; TRBD1 might be the D (6 bases). The V gene's germline CDR1 is SGDLS and CDR2 YYNGEE. The V and J ends lost 2 bases and 8 bases respectively, with 16 bases between them. This CDR3 region has 14 residues. The CDR3 reads CASSVNQGMEGYTF. The CDR3 DNA is TGTGCCAGCAGCGTGAACCAGGGGATGGAAGGCTACACCTTC. Together with reference TRBV9 and TRBJ1-2, the CDR3 gives the full variable domain: DSGVTQTPKHLITATGQRVTLRCSPRSGDLSVYWYQQSLDQGLQFLIQYYNGEERAKGNILERFSAQQFPDLHSELNLSSLELGDSALYFCASSVNQGMEGYTFGSGTRLTVV.

The chain is built from TRBV11-2 and TRBJ2-5; 8 bases are shared with TRBD2. V trimming: 0 bases; J trimming: 5 bases; junction bases outside the gene matches: 20. The CDR3 consists of 20 residues. Germline-derived CDR1 and CDR2 are SGHAT and FQNNGV. Written as DNA, the CDR3 is TGTGCCAGCAGCTTAGATCCCCCAGCTAGTTTAGCGGGACCGCGGGAGACCCAGTACTTC. It codes for CASSLDPPASLAGPRETQYF.

This clone has just one count. One junction end does not reproduce the germline sequence, and a read error may be involved. The V gene is TRBV9, the J gene TRBJ2-3, with 10 bases fitting TRBD2. CDR3 size: 16 residues. Germline V gene sequence: CDR1 SGDLS, CDR2 YYNGEE. CDR3 protein: CAGSVSGRAVTDTQYF. The CDR3 DNA reads as TGTGCCGGCAGCGTAAGCGGGAGGGCCGTCACAGATACGCAGTATTTT.

The J gene is TRBJ2-6, the V gene TRBV9, with D possibly TRBD2 on 6 matching bases. CDR3 size: 15 residues. Germline V gives CDR1 SGDLS, CDR2 YYNGEE. V was clipped by 5 bases and J by 0 bases, with 9 bases between them. The DNA for the CDR3 is TGTGCCAGCAGGGGAGGTAGCTCTGGGGCCAACGTCCTGACTTTC. This encodes CASRGGSSGANVLTF.

The chain carries TRBV2 and TRBJ2-7; 9 nucleotides agree with TRBD1. The CDR3 covers 16 residues. With V trimmed by 7 bases and J by 0 bases, 10 bases remained unmatched. The germline V gene encodes CDR1 SNHLY and CDR2 FYNNEI. The CDR3 is CASNPDDRGNSYEQYF. Written as DNA, the CDR3 is TGTGCCAGCAATCCAGACGACAGGGGGAACTCCTACGAGCAGTACTTC. Full variable domain (outside the CDR3, taken from reference TRBV2 and TRBJ2-7): EPEVTQTPSHQVTQMGQEVILRCVPISNHLYFYWYRQILGQKVEFLVSFYNNEISEKSEIFDDQFSVERPDGSNFTLKIRSTKLEDSAMYFCASNPDDRGNSYEQYFGPGTRLTVT.

The genes are TRBV9 and TRBJ1-6; D is perhaps TRBD1 (6 bases). The CDR3 sequence is 16 residues long. V gave up 0 bases and J gave up 5 bases, with 12 bases separating them. Germline V gene lookup returns CDR1 SGDLS and CDR2 YYNGEE. CDR3 DNA: TGTGCCAGCAGCGTAGGGCCGGGGACAAATAATTCACCCCTCCACTTT. Its translation: CASSVGPGTNNSPLHF. Full variable domain (rest looked up from reference TRBV9 and TRBJ1-6): DSGVTQTPKHLITATGQRVTLRCSPRSGDLSVYWYQQSLDQGLQFLIQYYNGEERAKGNILERFSAQQFPDLHSELNLSSLELGDSALYFCASSVGPGTNNSPLHFGNGTRLTVT.

The table lists this clone with a few counts. This chain connects TRBV6-5 to TRBJ1-2; D is undetermined. The CDR3 runs 12 residues. CDR1 and CDR2 from the germline V gene are MNHEY and SVGAGI. Trimming cost V 5 bases and J 5 bases, with 9 bases left between them. The CDR3, as DNA: TGTGCCAGCAGTGACCGGGAATATGGCTACACCTTC. It encodes CASSDREYGYTF.

The gene calls are TRBV9 and TRBJ1-2; maybe TRBD1 (5 bases). This CDR3 contains 14 residues. In germline, CDR1 is SGDLS, CDR2 YYNGEE. Deletions cut 3 bases from V and 11 bases from J, with 20 bases between. The CDR3 DNA reads as TGTGCCAGCAGCGGCGGGGGAGACTCTTGGCGGTACACCTTC. Its protein product is CASSGGGDSWRYTF.

V and J are TRBV7-2 and TRBJ1-4; D possibly corresponds to TRBD1 (6 bases). V was shortened by 5 bases and J by 11 bases, with 15 bases between the two germline ends. The CDR3 is made up of 13 amino acids. Germline CDR1 SGHTA, CDR2 FQGNSA. The DNA for the CDR3 is TGTGCCAGCAGCAAATTCCTGCAGGGGAAACTGTTTTTT. Translation: CASSKFLQGKLFF.

The chain links TRBV7-8 to TRBJ2-3, with 8 bases fitting TRBD1. Trimming took 3 bases from V and 0 from J; bases not matched to a gene: 5. In germline, CDR1 is SGHVS, CDR2 FQNEAQ. The CDR3 extends over 16 amino acids. The CDR3 region is CASSFLTGGSTDTQYF. CDR3 nucleotides: TGTGCCAGCAGCTTCCTAACAGGGGGGAGCACAGATACGCAGTATTTT.

A few counts support this clone. This sequence joins TRBV7-9 and TRBJ2-7, with TRBD1 identical over 10 bases. V shed 0 bases, J shed 6 bases, and the junction held 8 bases outside the gene matches. The germline V gene encodes CDR1 SEHNR and CDR2 FQNEAQ (reference sequence). The CDR3 runs 16 residues. For the CDR3, the DNA is TGTGCCAGCAGCTTAGCTCCGGGACAGGGGATTCGCGAGCAGTACTTC. Protein product: CASSLAPGQGIREQYF.

The rearrangement links TRBV27 to TRBJ1-5; a possible D gene is TRBD1 (5 bases). CDR1 and CDR2 (germline): MNHEY, SMNVEV (reference sequence). V gave up 5 bases and J gave up 1 base, with 12 bases separating them. This CDR3 contains 15 residues. DNA for the CDR3: TGTGCCAGCAGTAGCCTCTCAGGGAGCAATCAGCCCCAGCATTTT. It codes for CASSSLSGSNQPQHF.

The chain employs TRBV7-8 and TRBJ2-3; no clear D. The CDR3 runs 13 residues. V shed 3 bases and J shed 2 bases, with 6 bases lying between them. Germline CDR1 reads SGHVS; CDR2 reads FQNEAQ. The DNA of the CDR3 is TGTGCCAGCAGCTTCGTCCCCACAGATACGCAGTATTTT. This encodes CASSFVPTDTQYF.

The chain employs TRBV2 and TRBJ1-2; 7 bases agree with TRBD1. The CDR3 runs to 13 residues. Looked up from germline, CDR1 is SNHLY and CDR2 is FYNNEI. Losses at the gene ends were 6 bases for V and 4 bases for J; bases not matched to a gene: 5. CDR3 in amino acids: CASSEGASYGYTF. The CDR3 nucleotides are TGTGCCAGCAGCGAGGGGGCTAGCTATGGCTACACCTTC.

This chain joins TRBV5-4 and TRBJ2-3; D unresolved. This CDR3 contains 14 residues. Germline CDR1 reads SGHNT; CDR2 reads YYREEE (reference sequence). V was pared by 4 bases and J by 5 bases, with 14 bases between. The CDR3 nucleotides read TGTGCCAGCAGCGATCGAGCCGCAGGAGATACGCAGTATTTT. Protein product: CASSDRAAGDTQYF.